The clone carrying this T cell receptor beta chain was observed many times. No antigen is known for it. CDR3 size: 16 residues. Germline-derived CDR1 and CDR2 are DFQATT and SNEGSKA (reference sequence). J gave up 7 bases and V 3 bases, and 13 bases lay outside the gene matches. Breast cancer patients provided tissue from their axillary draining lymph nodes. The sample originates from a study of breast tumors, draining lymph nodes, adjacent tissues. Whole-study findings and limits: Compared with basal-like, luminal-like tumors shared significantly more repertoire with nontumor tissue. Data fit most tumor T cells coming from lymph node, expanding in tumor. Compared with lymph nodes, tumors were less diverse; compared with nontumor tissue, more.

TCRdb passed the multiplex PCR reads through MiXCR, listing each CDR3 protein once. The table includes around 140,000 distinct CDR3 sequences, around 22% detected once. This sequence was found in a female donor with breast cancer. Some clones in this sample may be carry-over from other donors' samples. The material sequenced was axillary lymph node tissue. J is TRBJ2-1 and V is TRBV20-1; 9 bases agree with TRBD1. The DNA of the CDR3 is TGCAGTGCTAGGGCAATCCGGGACAGGGCTGGGAATGAGCAGTTCTTC. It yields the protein CSARAIRDRAGNEQFF.